A single sample gave rise to the 16 T cell receptor beta chains below, sequenced in a study of glioma-infiltrating T cells. Using RNA template, CDR3s of TCR alpha and beta were amplified with iRepertoire arm-PCR. Using its own MiXCR run on the multiplex PCR reads, TCRdb lists one record per CDR3 protein. The table records under 50,000 distinct CDR3 sequences, about 22% of them present only once. The sequenced material came from glioma tissue, nonneoplastic brain tissue, or PBMCs (not recorded which). The receptors stem from a human donor with low-grade glioma or glioblastoma, undergoing nonglioma brain surgery, or in good health (not recorded which).

There are many counts of this clonotype. The chain carries TRBV27 and TRBJ2-5, with D perhaps TRBD2 (5 bases). The germline CDR1 and CDR2 sequences are MNHEY and SMNVEV (reference sequence). This CDR3 contains 13 residues. The V end lost 5 bases, the J end lost 2 bases, and 9 bases lay between the germline ends. CDR3 sequence (DNA): TGTGCCAGCAGTCCAGGACTTCAAGAGACCCAGTACTTC. Protein product: CASSPGLQETQYF.

For this clonotype: The junction differs from germline at one of its ends, possibly a read error. The chain is built from TRBV24-1 and TRBJ1-2; no reliable D call. The CDR3 runs to 13 residues. Germline lookup yields CDR1 KGHDR and CDR2 SFDVKD. The CDR3 protein is CVTSDSGVYGYTF. In DNA, the CDR3 is TGTGTCACCAGTGATTCCGGGGTGTATGGCTACACCTTC.

Relative to its sample, this clonotype is medium-sized. The chain carries TRBV20-1 and TRBJ2-5; D gene ambiguous. V lost 6 bases to trimming and J lost 4 bases, with 12 bases between them. CDR3 length: 12 residues. Germline CDR1 reads DFQATT; CDR2 reads SNEGSKA (reference sequence). CDR3 DNA: TGCAGTGCCGCCCCTAGGGTAGAGACCCAGTACTTC. Encoded protein: CSAAPRVETQYF.

This clonotype was detected a few times. The chain uses TRBV5-5 and TRBJ1-1; tentative D call: TRBD1 (5 bases). Trimming shortened V by 1 base and J by 4 bases, and 14 bases separated the two germline ends. Germline V CDR1 and CDR2: SGHKS, YYEKEE (reference sequence). The CDR3 contains 15 residues. CDR3 sequence (DNA): TGTGCCAGCAGCTTGCTCCAGGGTGGGGGCACTGAAGCTTTCTTT. Encoded protein: CASSLLQGGGTEAFF.

The V gene is TRBV5-6, the J gene TRBJ1-3; D call uncertain. CDR1 and CDR2 (germline): SGHDT, YYEEEE. The CDR3 consists of 14 residues. V gave up 0 bases and J gave up 3 bases, with 7 bases separating them. CDR3: CASSLEGFGNTIYF. The DNA for the CDR3 is TGTGCCAGCAGCTTGGAGGGTTTTGGAAACACCATATATTTT.

V and J are TRBV6-5 and TRBJ1-6; D may be TRBD1 (6 bases). This CDR3 contains 14 residues. Germline V gene sequence: CDR1 MNHEY, CDR2 SVGAGI. The CDR3 DNA reads TGTGTTAGCAGCTCCGGGACAAGTAATTCACCCCTCCACTTT. This encodes CVSSSGTSNSPLHF.

The table lists this clonotype with a few counts. The rearrangement links TRBV3-1 to TRBJ2-1, with D tentatively TRBD2 (5 bases). V lost 5 bases and J 2 bases, leaving 10 bases between the germline ends. CDR1 is LGHDT and CDR2 is YNNKEL in the germline V gene (reference sequence). The CDR3 is 14 amino acids. The CDR3 coding sequence is TGTGCCAGCAGCGGGGAGACGACCTACAATGAGCAGTTCTTC. This codes for CASSGETTYNEQFF.

This clonotype came up many times. The genes are TRBV19 and TRBJ2-1, with 13 bases aligning to TRBD2. Germline assignment: CDR1 LNHDA and CDR2 SQIVND (reference sequence). V shed 5 bases, J shed 16 bases, and the junction held 8 bases outside the gene matches. This CDR3 has 13 residues. CDR3 residues: CASSPGLAGEPFF. Written as DNA, the CDR3 is TGTGCCAGTAGTCCCGGACTAGCGGGAGAGCCTTTCTTC. Together with reference TRBV19 and TRBJ2-1, the CDR3 gives the full variable domain: DGGITQSPKYLFRKEGQNVTLSCEQNLNHDAMYWYRQDPGQGLRLIYYSQIVNDFQKGDIAEGYSVSREKKESFPLTVTSAQKNPTAFYLCASSPGLAGEPFFGPGTRLTVL.

Note on this clonotype: A much larger clone differs from this one at a single base, so this may be a read error. The chain links TRBV4-1 to TRBJ2-1; D possibly corresponds to TRBD1 (6 bases). The CDR3 is 13 amino acids. The germline V and J ends were trimmed by 5 bases and 8 bases, with 13 bases remaining between them. CDR1 and CDR2 from the germline V gene are MGHRA and YSYEKL. CDR3 nucleotides: TGCGCCAGCAGCATCTCACAGGGCGATGAGCAGTTCTTC. This encodes CASSISQGDEQFF.

This clonotype occurred many times. The chain is built from TRBV29-1 and TRBJ2-3, with D hard to call. Trimming stripped 4 bases from V and 4 bases from J, with 9 bases between. Germline V gene lookup returns CDR1 SQVTM and CDR2 ANQGSEA. This CDR3 has 12 residues. CDR3 region: CSVAILSDTQYF. In DNA form, the CDR3 reads TGCAGCGTTGCCATCCTATCAGATACGCAGTATTTT.

This clonotype was observed at least ten times. The chain uses TRBV20-1 and TRBJ2-1; D unresolved. Germline V gene lookup returns CDR1 DFQATT and CDR2 SNEGSKA (reference sequence). The CDR3 is made up of 11 amino acids. The DNA for the CDR3 is TGCAGCCGTCTCTCCTACAATGAGCAGTTCTTC. Translating gives CSRLSYNEQFF.

In this sample, this clonotype turned up many times. The CDR3 DNA sequence: TGTGCCAGCAGTTACGGACTAGCGGGAGCTGTGACCCAGTACTTC. Its translation: CASSYGLAGAVTQYF. The rearrangement links TRBV28 to TRBJ2-5, with 13 bases identical to TRBD2. This CDR3 contains 15 residues. Germline V lookup: CDR1 MDHEN, CDR2 SYDVKM. The junction had 6 bases not matched to a gene; V was cut back by 4 bases and J by 7 bases.

At least ten counts were recorded for this clonotype. This chain joins TRBV7-6 and TRBJ2-1; D is undetermined. The CDR3 runs 13 residues. CDR1 is SGHVS, CDR2 FNYEAQ, per germline. Trimming pared 1 base from V and 7 bases from J, leaving 8 bases between. CDR3 region: CASSLGGRNEQFF. DNA of the CDR3: TGTGCCAGCAGCTTAGGTGGTCGAAATGAGCAGTTCTTC.

This clonotype was recorded at least ten times. V usage is TRBV20-1 and J usage is TRBJ1-5; the match to TRBD1 covers 8 bases. The CDR3 is made up of 14 amino acids. Germline V lookup: CDR1 DFQATT, CDR2 SNEGSKA (reference sequence). With 5 bases clipped from V and 6 bases from J, the junction kept 9 bases outside the gene matches. This CDR3 is CSASPGTGSQPQHF. In DNA, the CDR3 is TGCAGTGCTTCCCCCGGGACAGGAAGTCAGCCCCAGCATTTT.

This clonotype was counted ten times or more. V and J are TRBV28 and TRBJ1-5; 7 positions match TRBD1. Trimming removed 6 bases from V and 4 bases from J; junction bases left unmatched: 15. This CDR3 comprises 17 residues. Germline V gives CDR1 MDHEN, CDR2 SYDVKM. The CDR3 here is CASSPIRGGTGNQPQHF. The CDR3 DNA reads as TGTGCCAGCAGCCCAATCAGGGGGGGAACGGGTAATCAGCCCCAGCATTTT.

This clonotype showed up many times. The rearrangement uses TRBV19 and TRBJ2-1; no definite D call. Between the trimmed V and J ends, which lost 5 bases and 10 bases, there was a span of 15 bases. CDR1 is LNHDA and CDR2 is SQIVND in the germline V gene (reference sequence). The CDR3 totals 13 residues. Here the CDR3 reads CASSLRAWTEQFF. In DNA, the CDR3 is TGTGCCAGTAGTCTCCGGGCCTGGACGGAGCAGTTCTTC.